This TCR beta chain is drawn from a study of CD8 T cells in ankylosing spondylitis. Notes on the study in general: Disease-linked clones reportedly showed significant enrichment in matched ankylosing spondylitis synovial fluid. What appeared characteristic of ankylosing spondylitis blood was a TCR beta motif of 7 or 8 highly homologous variants.

After removal of 1 base from V and 9 bases from J, the junction contained 7 bases not matched to a gene. The CDR3 is 15 residues long. Germline-derived CDR1 and CDR2 are SGHTA and FQGNSA. MiXCR was run by TCRdb on the 5' RACE reads, yielding one entry per CDR3 protein. The profile shows 800,000 to 900,000 distinct CDR3 sequences, roughly 10% of them singletons. For this clonotype: Its antigen is undetermined.

This receptor was identified in a male donor with ankylosing spondylitis. The rearrangement joins TRBV7-2 to TRBJ1-5; 9 bases are shared with TRBD1. Sequencing was done on a sample of blood, either unsorted or a sorted T cell fraction (not recorded which). CDR3 coding DNA: TGTGCCAGCAGCTTAGAAGGGACAGGGTTGCGGCCCCAGCATTTT. Its protein product is CASSLEGTGLRPQHF.